Below are 12 T cell receptor beta chains sequenced from a single sample in a study of HIV-infected patients and healthy controls. TCRdb re-called the 5' RACE reads with MiXCR, one entry per CDR3 protein. The data hold around 67,000 distinct CDR3 sequences, with about 16% observed a single time. Input material: CD4+ T cells from blood. These receptors came from a human donor in good health.

This clonotype is judged medium-sized. The rearrangement joins TRBV5-6 to TRBJ2-7; 7 nucleotides line up with TRBD1. J lost 3 bases, V lost 4 bases, and 10 bases had no gene match. The CDR3 has 15 amino acids. Germline loops: CDR1 SGHDT, CDR2 YYEEEE. This CDR3 is CASSRPGTVIYEQYF. CDR3 DNA sequence: TGTGCCAGCAGCCGCCCCGGGACAGTTATCTACGAGCAGTACTTC.

The chain joins TRBV9 to TRBJ2-3, with D possibly matching TRBD2 (5 bases). The CDR3 is made up of 14 amino acids. The V and J ends lost 2 bases and 4 bases respectively, with 11 bases between them. Germline loops: CDR1 SGDLS, CDR2 YYNGEE. CDR3 DNA: TGTGCCAGCAGCGTCCGCGGGCGCGCAGATACGCAGTATTTT. Translation: CASSVRGRADTQYF.

This clonotype was observed a handful of times. This chain links TRBV6-5 with TRBJ1-2; possibly TRBD1 for D (5 bases). CDR3 length equals 14 residues. Trimming removed 6 bases at V and 5 bases at J, with 16 bases between. Germline-derived CDR1 and CDR2 are MNHEY and SVGAGI. The CDR3 sequence: CASREGSGRYGYTF. The CDR3 DNA reads as TGTGCCAGCAGAGAAGGGTCAGGGAGGTATGGCTACACCTTC.

This clonotype was counted only a few times. The rearrangement joins TRBV6-5 to TRBJ2-1, with TRBD1 matching 7 bases. This CDR3 is built from 13 residues. Per germline, CDR1 MNHEY and CDR2 SVGAGI. J lost 8 bases, V lost 6 bases, and 7 bases had no gene match. The chain's CDR3 is CASRRGGGDEQFF. In DNA form, the CDR3 reads TGTGCCAGCAGAAGAGGGGGCGGCGATGAGCAGTTCTTC.

This CDR3 is CASSEYGGGAWNEQFF. The CDR3 bases are TGTGCCAGCAGTGAATACGGCGGGGGGGCATGGAATGAGCAGTTCTTC. This chain connects TRBV25-1 to TRBJ2-1; 9 positions agree with TRBD2. From germline, CDR1 is MGHDK and CDR2 SYGVNS. The CDR3 runs to 16 residues. Trimming took 0 bases from V and 7 from J; bases not matched to a gene: 7.

This clonotype was seen repeatedly, ten times or more. The chain employs TRBV6-2 or TRBV6-3 and TRBJ1-5; perhaps TRBD1 as D (5 bases). This CDR3 comprises 15 residues. Trimming took 2 bases from V and 6 from J, leaving 14 bases between them. Germline V CDR1 and CDR2: MNHEY, SVGEGT. DNA of the CDR3: TGTGCCAGCAGTTACCTCCAGGCGGGGGGTCAGCCCCAGCATTTT. The encoded protein is CASSYLQAGGQPQHF.

There are a few counts of this clonotype. The J gene is TRBJ1-4, the V gene TRBV28; D not certain. This CDR3 region has 15 residues. V dropped 6 bases and J dropped 0 bases, with 11 bases sitting between them. CDR1 and CDR2 from the germline V gene are MDHEN and SYDVKM. In DNA, the CDR3 is TGTGCCAGCAGGCAGACACTTGCAACTAATGAAAAACTGTTTTTT. Protein: CASRQTLATNEKLFF.

The CDR3 loop is CASSQDGPGRYEQYF. The CDR3 region has the DNA TGTGCCAGCAGCCAAGACGGGCCAGGTCGCTACGAGCAGTACTTC. The chain carries TRBV3-1 and TRBJ2-7; unclear D gene. The length of the CDR3 is 15 residues. V gave up 0 bases and J gave up 3 bases, with 12 bases separating them. The V gene's germline CDR1 is LGHDT and CDR2 YNNKEL (reference sequence).

This clonotype was seen repeatedly, ten times or more. The chain employs TRBV7-9 and TRBJ1-4; 10 bases align to TRBD1. The germline V gene encodes CDR1 SEHNR and CDR2 FQNEAQ (reference sequence). V lost 6 bases and J lost 5; bases outside the gene matches: 3. The CDR3 has 14 residues. The CDR3 region is CASSPGQGNEKLFF. CDR3 bases: TGTGCCAGCAGTCCGGGACAGGGGAATGAAAAACTGTTTTTT.

The chain employs TRBV30 and TRBJ1-2, with a weak D call TRBD1 (6 bases). CDR1 is GTSNPN, CDR2 SVGIG, per germline (reference sequence). CDR3 length equals 14 residues. Between the trimmed V and J ends, which lost 0 bases and 5 bases, there was a span of 13 bases. CDR3 coding DNA: TGTGCCTGGAGTGTAGAACAGGGTCCATATGGCTACACCTTC. Protein sequence: CAWSVEQGPYGYTF. Based on the CDR3 plus reference TRBV30 and TRBJ1-2, the full variable domain is SQTIHQWPATLVQPVGSPLSLECTVEGTSNPNLYWYRQAAGRGLQLLFYSVGIGQISSEVPQNLSASRPQDRQFILSSKKLLLSDSGFYLCAWSVEQGPYGYTFGSGTRLTVV.

This clonotype was counted at least ten times. The chain's CDR3 is CSASSRVGTGVDEQYF. The CDR3 DNA reads TGCAGTGCTAGCTCCCGGGTCGGGACAGGGGTGGACGAGCAGTACTTC. The V call is TRBV20-1, the J call TRBJ2-7; 10 bases are a match to TRBD1. The V segment lost 3 bases and the J segment 5 bases; nucleotides outside the gene matches: 13. The CDR3 is 16 amino acids. CDR1 and CDR2 (germline): DFQATT, SNEGSKA (reference sequence).

This clonotype showed up just a few times. The chain is built from TRBV28 and TRBJ1-2; D is unresolved. The CDR3 totals 13 residues. CDR1 is MDHEN, CDR2 SYDVKM, per germline. V was trimmed by 8 bases and J by 0 bases, leaving 10 bases between them. CDR3 sequence reads: CASSSPTNYGYTF. The CDR3 DNA reads TGTGCCAGCTCGAGCCCTACTAACTATGGCTACACCTTC.